This is a list of T cell receptor beta chains from one sample in a study of blood T cell repertoires in COVID-19. The repertoire was sequenced with immunoSEQ multiplex PCR; TCRdb's copy has only in-frame clones and lacks some. The table has 150,000 or so clones, roughly nine tenths seen once. Sequenced input: peripheral blood. The receptors were sampled from a man aged 18 to 30 with COVID-19, enrolled during active disease. The CDR3 runs from the conserved cysteine through the conserved F or W. Each record gives: V gene, J gene, clone size, D gene, CDR3 length, CDR3 DNA, CDR3 protein. D genes are given only for firm matches. Only part of the rows carry a size: once, few, many, or a class if the clone is expanded.

V: TRBV7-8; J: TRBJ2-7; size: .; D: .; length: 14; DNA: TGTGCCAGCAGCTTAGAGGGGTTTATCTACGAGCAGTACTTC; CDR3: CASSLEGFIYEQYF
V: TRBV13; J: TRBJ1-6; size: .; D: TRBD1; length: 15; DNA: TGTGCCAGCAGCTTAAAGGGACAGGGCCATTCACCCCTCCACTTT; CDR3: CASSLKGQGHSPLHF
V: TRBV28; J: TRBJ1-5; size: .; D: .; length: 16; DNA: TGTGCCAGCAACGCCAGGGACATTTATAGCAATCAGCCCCAGCATTTT; CDR3: CASNARDIYSNQPQHF
V: TRBV18; J: TRBJ2-1; size: .; D: .; length: 15; DNA: TGTGCCAGCTCACCGGACAGTAACCTATACAATGAGCAGTTCTTC; CDR3: CASSPDSNLYNEQFF
V: TRBV19; J: TRBJ1-5; size: .; D: .; length: 12; DNA: TGTGCCAGTAGTATACTCAGGCAGCCCCAGCATTTT; CDR3: CASSILRQPQHF
V: TRBV24-1; J: TRBJ2-1; size: .; D: TRBD1; length: 17; DNA: TGTGCCACCAGTGAACCGACCGGGACAGGGGTATACAATGAGCAGTTCTTC; CDR3: CATSEPTGTGVYNEQFF
V: TRBV6-4; J: TRBJ2-7; size: .; D: TRBD1; length: 14; DNA: TGTGCCAGCAGTGAAACAGGGGAAGTGGGAGAGCAGTACTTC; CDR3: CASSETGEVGEQYF
V: TRBV28; J: TRBJ1-3; size: .; D: .; length: 17; DNA: TGTGCCAGCAGTTTAGCCCTCGACAGTGGCTCTGGAAACACCATATATTTT; CDR3: CASSLALDSGSGNTIYF
V: TRBV27; J: TRBJ2-1; size: .; D: TRBD2; length: 15; DNA: TGTGCCAGCAGTTTATATGCGGGAGCCCAGAATGAGCAGTTCTTC; CDR3: CASSLYAGAQNEQFF
V: TRBV15; J: TRBJ1-2; size: .; D: .; length: 15; DNA: TGTGCCACCAGCAGGACGACAGTCTCTAACTATGGCTACACCTTC; CDR3: CATSRTTVSNYGYTF
V: TRBV19; J: TRBJ2-1; size: few; D: TRBD2; length: 17; DNA: TGTGCCAGTAGTATAGTTAGGGGACTAGCGGGAGAGAATGAGCAGTTCTTC; CDR3: CASSIVRGLAGENEQFF
V: TRBV7-6; J: TRBJ2-1; size: .; D: TRBD2; length: 15; DNA: TGTGCCAGCAGCCGACTAGCAGGCTCCTACAATGAGCAGTTCTTC; CDR3: CASSRLAGSYNEQFF
V: TRBV3-1/TRBV3-2; J: TRBJ1-3; size: few; D: .; length: 15; DNA: TGTGCCAGCAGCCAAGATGCCAGGGCCGGAAACACCATATATTTT; CDR3: CASSQDARAGNTIYF
V: TRBV21-1; J: TRBJ2-3; size: .; D: .; length: 17; DNA: TGTGCCAGCACCATGCCCCCGGACAGGACTAGCACAGATACGCAGTATTTT; CDR3: CASTMPPDRTSTDTQYF
V: TRBV29-1; J: TRBJ2-7; size: .; D: .; length: 15; DNA: TGCAGCGTTGATTTCCCCGGGTTTTTCTCCTACGAGCAGTACTTC; CDR3: CSVDFPGFFSYEQYF
V: TRBV27; J: TRBJ2-7; size: once; D: .; length: 14; DNA: TGTGCCAGCAGTTTGTCCTATCCCCACTACGAGCAGTACTTC; CDR3: CASSLSYPHYEQYF
V: TRBV11-2; J: TRBJ2-7; size: .; D: .; length: 14; DNA: TGTGCCAGCAGCTTGGCCAGGACTCCCTACGAGCAGTACTTC; CDR3: CASSLARTPYEQYF
V: TRBV6-5; J: TRBJ2-7; size: .; D: .; length: 15; DNA: TGTGCCAGCAGTCCAAATAGCGGACCGTCCTACGAGCAGTACTTC; CDR3: CASSPNSGPSYEQYF
V: TRBV6-2/TRBV6-3; J: TRBJ2-7; size: few; D: .; length: 16; DNA: TGTGCCAGCAGCATATTGGACAGCGGCCCGCTTCGCGAGCAGTACTTC; CDR3: CASSILDSGPLREQYF
V: TRBV28; J: TRBJ1-1; size: once; D: TRBD1; length: 14; DNA: TGTGCCAGCAGTCCGACAGGGGGCCGAATTGAAGCTTTCTTT; CDR3: CASSPTGGRIEAFF
V: TRBV9; J: TRBJ2-7; size: .; D: TRBD1; length: 15; DNA: TGTGCCAGCAGCGTAGCCACAGGGGCGTCCTACGAGCAGTACTTC; CDR3: CASSVATGASYEQYF
V: TRBV6-1; J: TRBJ2-7; size: .; D: .; length: 14; DNA: TGTGCCAGCAGCCCGACTACCAATGCCTACGAGCAGTACTTC; CDR3: CASSPTTNAYEQYF
V: TRBV19; J: TRBJ2-7; size: .; D: .; length: 13; DNA: TGTGCCAGTAGTATAGGTCGGCGGTACGAGCAGTACTTC; CDR3: CASSIGRRYEQYF
V: TRBV9; J: TRBJ1-1; size: .; D: .; length: 14; DNA: TGTGCCAGCAGCGTTCTAGACAGGAACACTGAAGCTTTCTTT; CDR3: CASSVLDRNTEAFF
V: TRBV7-6; J: TRBJ2-7; size: .; D: .; length: 15; DNA: TGTGCCAGCAGCTCCCGGGACAAATCCTCCTACGAGCAGTACTTC; CDR3: CASSSRDKSSYEQYF
V: TRBV5-1; J: TRBJ2-1; size: once; D: .; length: 14; DNA: TGCGCCAGCAGAAGGGAGTCGGGGTACAATGAGCAGTTCTTC; CDR3: CASRRESGYNEQFF
V: TRBV10-3; J: TRBJ2-6; size: .; D: TRBD1; length: 18; DNA: TGTGCCATCAGAAGCCCGACAGGGGCCAGCTCTGGGGCCAACGTCCTGACTTTC; CDR3: CAIRSPTGASSGANVLTF
V: TRBV28; J: TRBJ2-7; size: once; D: .; length: 16; DNA: TGTGCCAGCAGTCCGGGACAAGGGCCCTTGTCCTACGAGCAGTACTTC; CDR3: CASSPGQGPLSYEQYF
V: TRBV14; J: TRBJ2-7; size: .; D: .; length: 14; DNA: TGTGCCAGCAGCCAGCGGGATCGGATCTACGAGCAGTACTTC; CDR3: CASSQRDRIYEQYF
V: TRBV2; J: TRBJ2-1; size: .; D: .; length: 12; DNA: TGTGCCAGCAGTGAAGCTGAGGCAGAGCAGTTCTTC; CDR3: CASSEAEAEQFF
V: TRBV7-9; J: TRBJ2-5; size: .; D: TRBD2; length: 18; DNA: TGTGCCAGCAGCGCCTCCCCGGGACTAGCGGGAATGGGAGAGACCCAGTACTTC; CDR3: CASSASPGLAGMGETQYF
V: TRBV9; J: TRBJ1-5; size: .; D: .; length: 14; DNA: TGTGCCAGCAGTGACGGGGGGTCGGGTCAGCCCCAGCATTTT; CDR3: CASSDGGSGQPQHF
V: TRBV9; J: TRBJ2-3; size: .; D: .; length: 18; DNA: TGTGCCAGCAGCGTAAGAGGCCCAGCGGCTATGAGCGTAGATACGCAGTATTTT; CDR3: CASSVRGPAAMSVDTQYF
V: TRBV2; J: TRBJ1-1; size: .; D: .; length: 13; DNA: TGTGCCAGCAGTACCCGGGTGAACACTGAAGCTTTCTTT; CDR3: CASSTRVNTEAFF
V: TRBV28; J: TRBJ2-2; size: .; D: TRBD1; length: 16; DNA: TGTGCCAGCAGTCTACGGACAGGGATGGGCACCGGGGAGCTGTTTTTT; CDR3: CASSLRTGMGTGELFF
V: TRBV24-1; J: TRBJ2-1; size: .; D: TRBD2; length: 18; DNA: TGTGCCACCAGTGATTTAGAGCCTAGCGGGAGGGGGTACAATGAGCAGTTCTTC; CDR3: CATSDLEPSGRGYNEQFF
V: TRBV18; J: TRBJ2-7; size: once; D: .; length: 14; DNA: TGTGCCAGCTCACCACCCTCGGGCTCCTACGAGCAGTACTTC; CDR3: CASSPPSGSYEQYF
V: TRBV10-1; J: TRBJ2-5; size: .; D: .; length: 14; DNA: TGCGCCAGCAGCGGGGGACAGAGCCAAGAGACCCAGTACTTC; CDR3: CASSGGQSQETQYF
V: TRBV30; J: TRBJ2-1; size: .; D: TRBD1; length: 14; DNA: TGTGCCTGGACCTCCGGGACAGGGGTCAATGAGCAGTTCTTC; CDR3: CAWTSGTGVNEQFF
V: TRBV19; J: TRBJ1-4; size: .; D: TRBD1; length: 15; DNA: TGTGCCAGTAAGGACAGGGCCGCAACTAATGAAAAACTGCTTTTT; CDR3: CASKDRAATNEKLLF
V: TRBV9; J: TRBJ2-7; size: few; D: TRBD1; length: 14; DNA: TGTGCCAGCAGCGTGGGACAGGGAACCTACGAGCAGTACTTC; CDR3: CASSVGQGTYEQYF
V: TRBV3-1/TRBV3-2; J: TRBJ2-2; size: .; D: TRBD2; length: 15; DNA: TGTGCCAGCAGCCTAACTAGCGGGAGTGCCGGGGAGCTGTTTTTT; CDR3: CASSLTSGSAGELFF
V: TRBV5-1; J: TRBJ2-7; size: .; D: TRBD2; length: 16; DNA: TGCGCCAGCAGCTTGTTTGGTAGCGGGAGGGCCCACGAGCAGTACTTC; CDR3: CASSLFGSGRAHEQYF
V: TRBV12-3/TRBV12-4; J: TRBJ2-1; size: once; D: TRBD1; length: 13; DNA: TGTGCCAGCAGGGAGACAGGGTACAATGAGCAGTTCTTC; CDR3: CASRETGYNEQFF
V: TRBV28; J: TRBJ2-7; size: once; D: .; length: 16; DNA: TGTGCCAGCAGTTTGGTAAGAAGGGGACTTGCCTACGAGCAGTACTTC; CDR3: CASSLVRRGLAYEQYF